This T cell receptor (beta chain) was found in a study of blood T cell repertoires in COVID-19. Study-wide context: Nucleic acid was either cDNA or gDNA, and it came from T cells, B-cell-depleted T cells, or PBMCs.

Per the germline V gene, CDR1 is MDHEN and CDR2 is SYDVKM. There are 13 residues in the CDR3. V gave up 8 bases and J gave up 5 bases, with 15 bases separating them. Assay: immunoSEQ multiplex PCR; the TCRdb copy retains only in-frame clones and omits some. This repertoire shows around 97,000 clones, roughly 80% found once; its top ten account for around 12%. The clonotype comes from a human donor in a cohort sampled during active COVID-19. The gene calls are TRBV28 and TRBJ1-1; D might be TRBD1 (5 bases). Sequenced input: peripheral blood. The CDR3 DNA follows: TGTGCCAGCCGTGGGCAGGGTGGGACTGAAGCTTTCTTT. This encodes CASRGQGGTEAFF. The full variable domain, its missing parts supplied by reference TRBV28 and TRBJ1-1, is DVKVTQSSRYLVKRTGEKVFLECVQDMDHENMFWYRQDPGLGLRLIYFSYDVKMKEKGDIPEGYSVSREKKERFSLILESASTNQTSMYLCASRGQGGTEAFFGQGTRLTVV.